Below are 11 T cell receptor beta chains sequenced from a single sample in a study of blood T cells in healthy people across ages. A second PCR, run for about 7 to 12 cycles, used a sample-barcoded 5' primer plus a J-beta primer mix. A single record per CDR3 protein comes from TCRdb applying MiXCR to the 5' RACE reads. The profile shows around 1.5 million distinct CDR3 sequences, roughly 32% of them singletons. Sequencing input: blood. The receptors here all came from a woman aged 25 to 39 in good health.

This clonotype was recorded a few times. This chain joins TRBV28 and TRBJ1-4; D gene uncertain. Trimming pared 8 bases from V and 3 bases from J, leaving 13 bases between. The CDR3 is 14 amino acids. Germline V gene data show CDR1 as MDHEN and CDR2 as SYDVKM. The CDR3 DNA reads TGTGCCAGCGCTTCGAGGTCCCCTAATGAAAAACTGTTTTTT. Protein sequence: CASASRSPNEKLFF.

Worth noting for this clonotype: Since a much larger clone is just one base distant, this may be a read error. The CDR3 end shows no conserved phenylalanine or tryptophan, and so a read error is likely. V and J are TRBV5-1 and TRBJ2-1; D is undetermined. The V gene's germline CDR1 is SGHRS and CDR2 YFSETQ. This CDR3 spans 14 amino acids. V shed 4 bases and J shed 0 bases, with 8 bases lying between them. CDR3: CASSDVSSYNEQFC. CDR3 in DNA: TGCGCCAGCAGCGACGTGAGCTCCTACAATGAGCAGTTCTGC.

This clonotype showed up just a few times. The chain joins TRBV7-2 to TRBJ2-1; 15 bases are a match to TRBD2. Germline V CDR1 and CDR2: SGHTA, FQGNSA. This CDR3 spans 18 amino acids. V was clipped by 5 bases and J by 6 bases; unmatched bases: 11. DNA for the CDR3: TGTGCCAGCAGCAGATGGACTAGCGGGGGGGCCACCTGCAATGAGCAGTTCTTC. Translated, it gives CASSRWTSGGATCNEQFF.

This chain uses TRBV10-3 with TRBJ1-4, with D possibly being TRBD1 (6 bases). V was trimmed by 3 bases and J by 8 bases, leaving 13 bases between them. The CDR3 consists of 14 residues. CDR1 is ENHRY and CDR2 is SYGVKD in the germline V gene. The CDR3 loop reads CAISDRGYVEKLFF. DNA for the CDR3: TGTGCCATCAGTGATAGGGGGTATGTCGAAAAACTGTTTTTT.

In the case of this clonotype: A read error may be the cause here, since a much bigger clone is one base away. This chain uses TRBV20-1 with TRBJ1-1, with a weak D call TRBD1 (5 bases). This CDR3 spans 14 amino acids. Germline V gene sequence: CDR1 DFQATT, CDR2 SNEGSKA (reference sequence). Trimming took 3 bases from V and 1 from J, leaving 12 bases between them. This CDR3 reads CSARGVAANTEAFF. CDR3 DNA: TGCAGTGCTAGGGGGGTGGCGGCGAACACTGAAGCTTTCTTT.

The sample holds one count of this clonotype. The genes are TRBV12-3 or TRBV12-4 and TRBJ2-3; TRBD1 matches 8 bases. The CDR3 is 18 residues long. V trimming: 4 bases; J trimming: 6 bases; junction bases outside the gene matches: 18. CDR3 sequence (DNA): TGTGCCAGCAGTTACCAATGGGGGCAGGGGGCTTTCACGGATACGCAGTATTTT. It encodes CASSYQWGQGAFTDTQYF.

This clonotype was seen many times. The germline gene is not matched at one end of the junction; a read error may be the cause. The V gene is TRBV5-1, the J gene TRBJ2-5, with 7 bases matching TRBD1. The germline gives CDR1 SGHRS, CDR2 YFSETQ. This CDR3 region has 14 residues. The CDR3 here is CASSFGTAQETQYF. CDR3 bases: TGTGCCAGCAGCTTCGGGACAGCACAAGAGACCCAGTACTTC. The whole variable domain, filled in from reference TRBV5-1 and TRBJ2-5, reads KAGVTQTPRYLIKTRGQQVTLSCSPISGHRSVSWYQQTPGQGLQFLFEYFSETQRNKGNFPGRFSGRQFSNSRSEMNVSTLELGDSALYLCASSFGTAQETQYFGPGTRLLVL.

The chain links TRBV12-3 or TRBV12-4 to TRBJ2-3, with 9 bases identical to TRBD1. This CDR3 spans 16 amino acids. With V trimmed by 5 bases and J by 1 base, 7 bases remained unmatched. In nucleotides, the CDR3 is TGTGCCAGCAGTACCCTAAGGACAGGGGGCACAGATACGCAGTATTTT. Residues: CASSTLRTGGTDTQYF.

This clonotype was seen a few times. The V gene is TRBV20-1, the J gene TRBJ2-1; 14 nucleotides line up with TRBD2. V lost 5 bases to trimming and J lost 12 bases; unmatched junction nucleotides: 6. The CDR3 length is 13 residues. Germline-derived CDR1 and CDR2 are DFQATT and SNEGSKA (reference sequence). The CDR3 sequence is CSALGLAGGTQFF. As DNA, the CDR3 is TGCAGTGCTCTCGGACTAGCGGGGGGAACGCAGTTCTTC.

This sequence joins TRBV6-1 and TRBJ1-1; possible D gene TRBD1, 5 bases. V was shortened by 5 bases and J by 0 bases, with 13 bases between the two germline ends. Germline-derived CDR1 and CDR2 are MNHNS and SASEGT. The CDR3 consists of 15 residues. The CDR3 nucleotides are TGTGCCAGCAGTCCCCGGGACGCTGTGAACACTGAAGCTTTCTTT. Protein: CASSPRDAVNTEAFF.

This sequence joins TRBV5-1 and TRBJ2-3; D not certain. This CDR3 has 15 amino acids. The ends were cut back, 4 bases at V and 3 bases at J, with 15 bases in the middle. Germline values: CDR1 SGHRS, CDR2 YFSETQ. In DNA form, the CDR3 reads TGCGCCAGCAGCCCCCGGAGAGGAGCGACAGATACGCAGTATTTT. This encodes CASSPRRGATDTQYF.